This paragraph reports one T cell receptor beta chain. What it binds is not known. A read error may be the cause here, since a much bigger clone is one base away. Both iRepertoire HTBI primers and Arm-PCR of CDR3 regions were used to build the TCR beta libraries. Authors' analysis steps: Identification of gene segments yielded around 63 TRBV and about 14 TRBJ across samples. TCRdb analysed the multiplex PCR reads with MiXCR anew, one entry per CDR3 protein. Clone size and V and J calls follow TCRdb, not the original study. The sample records under 500,000 distinct CDR3 sequences, less than 25% being singletons. Time point: persistent/refractory GD, antithyroid drugs over 5 years with positive TRAb. TCR sequences were obtained from RNA taken from PBMCs. Graves' disease diagnosis was established per American Thyroid Association guidelines. This entry comes from a study of regulatory T cells in long-lasting Graves disease. Background on the study: It was over 5 years of antithyroid drugs, with positive TSH receptor antibodies, that meant persistent Graves' disease.

Study results and caveats: Segments TRBV28, TRBJ1-2 and TRBJ2-5 showed preferential usage in persistent disease.

This CDR3 contains 15 residues. Germline V CDR1 and CDR2: MNHEY, SMNVEV (reference sequence). Trimming took off 5 bases at V and 6 bases at J, with 20 bases between the two ends. This clonotype originated in a female donor with Graves disease. This specimen consisted of peripheral blood mononuclear cells (PBMCs), obtained when the disease was refractory, from a patient treated with antithyroid drugs. This chain joins TRBV27 and TRBJ2-7; D is possibly TRBD2 (6 bases). The CDR3 DNA follows: TGTGCCAGCAGTGAGGGGCTAGCGATGCCCCGCGAGCAGTACTTC. This translates into CASSEGLAMPREQYF.